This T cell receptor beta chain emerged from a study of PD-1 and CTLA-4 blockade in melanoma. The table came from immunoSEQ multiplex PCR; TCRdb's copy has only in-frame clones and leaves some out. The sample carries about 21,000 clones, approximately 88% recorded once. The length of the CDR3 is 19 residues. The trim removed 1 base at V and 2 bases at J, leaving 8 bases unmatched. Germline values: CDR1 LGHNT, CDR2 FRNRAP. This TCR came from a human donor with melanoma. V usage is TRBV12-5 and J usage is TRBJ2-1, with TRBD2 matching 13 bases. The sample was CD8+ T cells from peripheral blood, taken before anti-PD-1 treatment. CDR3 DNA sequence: TGTGCTAGTGGTTTGGACGAGACTAGCGGGGGGCCGGCCTACAATGAGCAGTTCTTC. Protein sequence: CASGLDETSGGPAYNEQFF.